Listed below are T cell receptor beta chains from one sample, sequenced in a study of cytomegalovirus exposure and HLA in healthy donors. Profiled with immunoSEQ multiplex PCR; TCRdb holds only in-frame clones, not every one. The sample records over 110,000 clones, less than 85% being singletons. The sample comprised PBMCs. All receptors derive from a woman aged 45-65 years in good health and CMV-seropositive. Each CDR3 is given without its conserved first and last residue. Some rows mark clone size as missing; the rest say once, few, many or name a class of expanded clone.

abundance	j_gene	v_gene	CDR3aa
few	TRBJ1-4	TRBV2	ASSDLGTGRIEKLF
.	TRBJ1-5	TRBV30	AWTRGGRGNQPQH
.	TRBJ2-7	TRBV19	ASRGDSYEQY
.	TRBJ1-5	TRBV4-1	ASSQTDSSNQPQH
.	TRBJ2-7	TRBV7-2	ASSFHGGESSYEQY
.	TRBJ2-1	TRBV19	ASSFDTAYNEQF
.	TRBJ1-6	TRBV7-3	ASSLSPGGNSPLH
.	TRBJ1-2	TRBV19	ASNEWGNNYGYT
.	TRBJ1-6	TRBV27	ASRNPGVNGNSPLH
.	TRBJ2-1	TRBV7-3	ASSLFLDNEQF
.	TRBJ1-2	TRBV7-3	ASSHGTGGGGYT
.	TRBJ1-1	TRBV7-8	ASSLVPSMNTEAF
.	TRBJ2-5	TRBV5-4	ASSVETTVETQY
.	TRBJ2-5	TRBV5-4	ASSPDRATLQETQY
.	TRBJ1-3	TRBV28	ASSPMGTGAGNTIY
once	TRBJ2-7	TRBV19	ASMLTSGGGSEQY
.	TRBJ1-5	TRBV5-5	ASSWTGNQPQH
.	TRBJ2-2	TRBV6-4	ASSAGGRTTGELF
.	TRBJ2-5	TRBV13	ASSLGLAGAETQY
once	TRBJ2-3	TRBV28	ASTLPWGGTDTQY
.	TRBJ2-6	TRBV2	ARQTIWDRGPGANVLT
.	TRBJ1-4	TRBV18	ASSRLTTTNEKLF
.	TRBJ1-2	TRBV7-2	ASSLFSQGGYT
.	TRBJ1-2	TRBV6-5	ASNFGQAAGYT
few	TRBJ2-1	TRBV6-4	ASSGPGGVDEQF
.	TRBJ1-2	TRBV19	ASCLQGNLNYGYT
.	TRBJ1-1	TRBV7-2	ASSLGRTEAF
.	TRBJ2-5	TRBV28	ATTTGKETQY
.	TRBJ1-6	TRBV4-3	ASSQDSAYNSPLH
.	TRBJ2-5	TRBV4-2	ASSQLRDSGKTQY
.	TRBJ1-5	TRBV18	ASSGEDQPQH
.	.	TRBV11-2	ASSSPWRISYEQY
few	TRBJ1-2	TRBV7-2	ASSAGQAINYGYT